The 21 T cell receptor beta chains in this list originate from one sample, sequenced in a study of T cell clonality in common variable immunodeficiency. General observations from the study: In common variable immunodeficiency, TCR beta chains reportedly carried fewer deletions and N-nucleotide insertions.

The assay was immunoSEQ multiplex PCR, and TCRdb's table has in-frame clones only and misses some. Captured here are about 28,000 clones, none seen once; the top ten comprise approximately 3.1%. What these receptors recognize is not known. The sequenced sample consisted of peripheral blood mononuclear cells. Every receptor here comes from a human donor with common variable immunodeficiency.

With respect to this clone: The read stops 3 residues short of the end of the CDR3; the missing end is completed from the germline J gene. The chain recombines TRBV11-2 with TRBJ2-1; perhaps TRBD2 as D (5 bases). Germline CDR1 SGHAT, CDR2 FQNNGV. This CDR3 spans 13 amino acids. The V end lost 7 bases, the J end lost 7 bases, and 14 bases lay between the germline ends. The part of the CDR3 DNA that was read is TGTGCCAGCACCATGAGGGTGAAGAATGAG. This translates into CASTMRVKNE. The full CDR3 reads CASTMRVKNEQFF.

This clone has ten or more counts. The CDR3 region is CASSLGLVNTGELFF. CDR3 DNA (partial): TGTGCCAGCAGTCTCGGACTAGTGAACACCGGGGAG. V is TRBV2 and J is TRBJ2-2, with 7 bases identical to TRBD2. Read data end 3 residues before the CDR3 end; the end is taken from the germline J gene. Germline assignment: CDR1 SNHLY and CDR2 FYNNEI. The CDR3 length is 15 residues. Trimming removed 5 bases from V and 1 base from J; junction bases left unmatched: 4.

This clone was seen ten or more times. The CDR3 goes on 3 residues after the read ends, and that part is filled in from the germline J gene. V and J are TRBV5-5 and TRBJ2-5, with TRBD1 identical over 8 bases. There are 14 residues in the CDR3. V shed 0 bases, J shed 3 bases, and the junction held 1 base outside the gene matches. Germline-derived CDR1 and CDR2 are SGHKS and YYEKEE (reference sequence). The covered CDR3 bases are TGTGCCAGCAGCTTGGGGACAGGGAAAGAGACC. Amino acid sequence: CASSLGTGKET. The entire CDR3 protein is CASSLGTGKETQYF.

The table lists this clone with many counts. This CDR3 is CASSPPDRPQETQYF. Partial CDR3 DNA: TGTGCCAGCTCACCCCCGGACAGACCCCAAGAGACC. The chain combines TRBV18 with TRBJ2-5; weak D call: TRBD1 (6 bases). The read halts 3 residues ahead of the CDR3 end, with the missing end drawn from the germline J gene. With 3 bases removed from V and 1 base from J, the gap between germline ends came to 12 bases. CDR1 and CDR2 (germline): KGHSH, LQKENI. This CDR3 contains 15 residues.

On this clone: With the read ending 3 residues before the CDR3 end, the germline J gene is used to fill in that end. This chain uses TRBV7-8 with TRBJ2-3; D call uncertain. V lost 1 base and J 6 bases, leaving 5 bases between the germline ends. Germline V CDR1 and CDR2: SGHVS, FQNEAQ. This CDR3 comprises 12 residues. The CDR3 bases that were read are TGTGCCAGCAGCTTAGAAGCGGATACG. It translates to CASSLEADT. The whole CDR3 protein reads CASSLEADTQYF.

This clone was counted many times. The read stops 3 residues short of the end of the CDR3; the missing end is completed from the germline J gene. The chain is built from TRBV30 and TRBJ2-5; the match to TRBD1 covers 7 bases. The CDR3 sequence is 13 residues long. V was clipped by 1 base and J by 5 bases; unmatched bases: 4. Germline CDR1 is GTSNPN and CDR2 is SVGIG (reference sequence). CDR3 residues: CAWSGTGAETQYF. The sequenced CDR3 bases are TGTGCCTGGAGTGGCACAGGGGCGGAGACC.

This clone was counted ten times or more. The sequence runs out 3 residues before the end of the CDR3; the remainder is reconstructed from the germline J gene. The chain has TRBV20-1 and TRBJ1-2, with TRBD1 matching 7 bases. The CDR3 consists of 13 residues. The germline V gene has CDR1 DFQATT and CDR2 SNEGSKA (reference sequence). V lost 0 bases to trimming and J lost 7 bases; unmatched junction nucleotides: 5. The sequenced part of the CDR3 DNA is TGCAGTGCTAGAGATCGACAGGGCGGTGGC. It yields the protein CSARDRQGGG. The entire CDR3 protein is CSARDRQGGGYTF.

In the case of this clone: The read ends 3 residues before the CDR3 terminus; that terminus is restored from the germline J gene. This chain joins TRBV19 and TRBJ1-2, with D possibly matching TRBD1 (6 bases). V lost 5 bases and J lost 5, with 18 bases in between. Germline V gives CDR1 LNHDA, CDR2 SQIVND (reference sequence). The CDR3 contains 15 residues. Incomplete CDR3 DNA: TGTGCCAGTAGTCGTTGGGCAGGGGCGGAATATGGC. Its translation: CASSRWAGAEYG. The full CDR3 is CASSRWAGAEYGYTF.

At least ten counts were recorded for this clone. The read ends 3 residues shy of where the CDR3 ends; the end is completed using the germline J gene. The chain joins TRBV20-1 to TRBJ2-2; 7 bases map to TRBD1. V dropped 3 bases and J dropped 1; count of bases not matched to a gene: 2. This CDR3 is built from 14 residues. Germline V gives CDR1 DFQATT, CDR2 SNEGSKA (reference sequence). The CDR3 sequence is CSASRTGNTGELFF. CDR3 DNA (partial): TGCAGTGCTAGTCGGACAGGGAACACCGGGGAG.

The sequenced part of the CDR3 DNA is TGTGCCAGCAGCCCAGGTTTGGAATTTCAGCCC. Residues: CASSPGLEFQP. The complete CDR3 sequence is CASSPGLEFQPQHF. The chain couples TRBV7-8 to TRBJ1-5; D is unclear. Coverage ceases 3 residues before the CDR3 finishes, and the germline J gene fills in the end. Between the trimmed V and J ends, which lost 5 bases and 6 bases, there was a span of 14 bases. The CDR3 has 14 residues. CDR1 and CDR2 (germline): SGHVS, FQNEAQ.

This clone showed up just a few times. The read terminates 3 residues ahead of where the CDR3 ends, so the germline J gene completes it. This chain links TRBV5-5 with TRBJ2-7; D is possibly TRBD2 (6 bases). This CDR3 is 14 amino acids long. Trimming left V 2 bases short and J 0 bases short, with 9 bases between. Germline V CDR1 and CDR2: SGHKS, YYEKEE (reference sequence). The sequenced part of the CDR3 DNA is TGTGCCAGCAGCTTAGGCGGGGACTCCTACGAG. Amino acids: CASSLGGDSYE. The entire CDR3 protein is CASSLGGDSYEQYF. The full variable domain, its missing parts supplied by reference TRBV5-5 and TRBJ2-7, is DAGVTQSPTHLIKTRGQQVTLRCSPISGHKSVSWYQQVLGQGPQFIFQYYEKEERGRGNFPDRFSARQFPNYSSELNVNALLLGDSALYLCASSLGGDSYEQYFGPGTRLTVT.

This clone was seen only a few times. The read is 3 residues too short to cover the CDR3 end, so that end is filled in from the germline J gene. The chain employs TRBV7-2 and TRBJ1-5; D is possibly TRBD1 (5 bases). Looked up from germline, CDR1 is SGHTA and CDR2 is FQGNSA. The CDR3 extends over 13 amino acids. The ends were cut back, 3 bases at V and 5 bases at J, with 8 bases in the middle. Partial CDR3 DNA: TGTGCCAGCAGCTTGGGGGGGTATCAGCCC. This gives the protein CASSLGGYQP. The whole CDR3 sequence is CASSLGGYQPQHF.

This clone was found many times. The read stops 3 residues short of the end of the CDR3; the missing end is completed from the germline J gene. V usage is TRBV7-9 and J usage is TRBJ1-1; D might be TRBD1 (5 bases). The CDR3 contains 14 residues. The V end lost 4 bases, the J end lost 4 bases, and 13 bases lay between the germline ends. Germline V gives CDR1 SEHNR, CDR2 FQNEAQ (reference sequence). CDR3 protein: CASSYGGVSTEAFF. The part of the CDR3 DNA that was read is TGTGCCAGCAGCTACGGGGGGGTGAGCACTGAA.

This clone was counted between two and nine times. Read coverage stops 3 residues before the CDR3 terminus; the germline J gene supplies the remainder. This chain connects TRBV30 to TRBJ1-2; no firm D call. Germline CDR1 reads GTSNPN; CDR2 reads SVGIG (reference sequence). CDR3 length equals 13 residues. V was clipped by 2 bases and J by 7 bases, with 14 bases between them. The sequenced CDR3 bases are TGTGCCTGGAGTAGGGTACGGAGGCCTGGC. Translation gives CAWSRVRRPG. The CDR3 as a whole reads CAWSRVRRPGYTF.

The sample holds many counts of this clone. The CDR3 end falls 3 residues outside the read, so it is completed with the germline J gene. The chain employs TRBV18 and TRBJ1-1, with D hard to call. This CDR3 spans 11 amino acids. The germline CDR1 and CDR2 sequences are KGHSH and LQKENI. This CDR3 is CASSPGGLAFF. The part of the CDR3 DNA that was read is TGTGCCAGCTCACCAGGAGGGCTC.

This clone has a handful of counts. The read finishes 3 residues shy of the CDR3 end, and the germline J gene is used to complete it. This chain links TRBV7-2 with TRBJ2-3; D is unclear. The CDR3 consists of 14 residues. Germline V gives CDR1 SGHTA, CDR2 FQGNSA. The V and J ends lost 1 base and 1 base respectively, with 6 bases between them. Here the CDR3 reads CASSLGTRTDTQYF. CDR3 DNA (partial): TGTGCCAGCAGCTTAGGTACTCGCACAGATACG. The entire variable domain, with the rest obtained from reference TRBV7-2 and TRBJ2-3, is as follows: GAGVSQSPSNKVTEKGKDVELRCDPISGHTALYWYRQSLGQGLEFLIYFQGNSAPDKSGLPSDRFSAERTGGSVSTLTIQRTQQEDSAVYLCASSLGTRTDTQYFGPGTRLTVL.

This clone was observed a handful of times. The read gets to within 3 residues of the CDR3 end, and the germline J gene fills in the rest. The J gene is TRBJ2-5, the V gene TRBV7-6, with 15 bases aligning to TRBD2. The CDR3 runs 16 residues. Germline V gene lookup returns CDR1 SGHVS and CDR2 FNYEAQ. V shed 6 bases and J 2 bases; nucleotides not matched to a gene: 4. The sequenced CDR3 bases are TGTGCCAGCAGATCGGGACTAGCGGGGGGTCAAGAGACC. Translation gives CASRSGLAGGQET. The whole CDR3 is CASRSGLAGGQETQYF.

The table lists this clone with a few counts. The CDR3 is cut off 3 residues early in the read; its end comes from the germline J gene. The V gene is TRBV7-9, the J gene TRBJ1-2; D is unclear. Germline V gene data show CDR1 as SEHNR and CDR2 as FQNEAQ (reference sequence). V shed 6 bases and J shed 4 bases, with 15 bases lying between them. The CDR3 covers 14 residues. CDR3 bases read: TGTGCCAGCAGTACTTCCCTTAGGGCCTATGGC. This sequence encodes CASSTSLRAYG. The entire CDR3 sequence reads CASSTSLRAYGYTF.

There are many counts of this clone. Sequencing ends 3 residues short of the CDR3 end; the germline J gene provides the rest. This rearrangement joins TRBV4-2 to TRBJ2-6; TRBD1 might be the D (6 bases). This CDR3 spans 18 amino acids. Trimming left V 1 base short and J 2 bases short, with 15 bases between. CDR1 LGHNA and CDR2 YNFKEQ come from the germline V gene. CDR3 sequence: CASSQVGQGNPGANVLTF. The CDR3 DNA, read in part, is TGTGCCAGCAGCCAAGTTGGGCAGGGGAACCCTGGGGCCAACGTC.

Of note for this clone: The CDR3 is cut off 3 residues early in the read; its end comes from the germline J gene. The chain is built from TRBV7-2 and TRBJ1-1; D is ambiguous. The germline CDR1 and CDR2 sequences are SGHTA and FQGNSA. The CDR3 is made up of 13 amino acids. V gave up 3 bases and J gave up 5 bases, with 10 bases separating them. The CDR3 loop reads CASSFEGWTEAFF. CDR3 DNA, as far as it was read: TGTGCCAGCAGCTTTGAAGGGTGGACTGAA.

This clone occurred many times. From the germline J gene comes the end of the CDR3, since the read stops 3 residues before it. The rearrangement uses TRBV5-1 and TRBJ1-1; TRBD1 aligns across 8 bases. Losses at the gene ends were 4 bases for V and 6 bases for J; bases not matched to a gene: 8. Germline CDR1 SGHRS, CDR2 YFSETQ. The CDR3 runs to 14 residues. The CDR3: CASSLSSGGPEAFF. The sequenced CDR3 bases are TGCGCCAGCAGCCTCTCCTCAGGGGGCCCTGAA.